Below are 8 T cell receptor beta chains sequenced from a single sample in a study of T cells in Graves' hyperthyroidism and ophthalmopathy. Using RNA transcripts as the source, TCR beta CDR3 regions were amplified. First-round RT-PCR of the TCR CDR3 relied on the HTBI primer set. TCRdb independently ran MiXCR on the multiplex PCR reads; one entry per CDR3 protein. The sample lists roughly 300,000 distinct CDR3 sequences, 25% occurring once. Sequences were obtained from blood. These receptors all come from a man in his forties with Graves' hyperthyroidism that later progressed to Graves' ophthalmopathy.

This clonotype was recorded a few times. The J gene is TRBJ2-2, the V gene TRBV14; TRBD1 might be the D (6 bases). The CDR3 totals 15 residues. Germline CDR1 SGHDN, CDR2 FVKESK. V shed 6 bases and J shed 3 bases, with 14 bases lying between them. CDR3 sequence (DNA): TGTGCCAGCAGTCCCCTACAGGGCCACACCGGGGAGCTGTTTTTT. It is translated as CASSPLQGHTGELFF.

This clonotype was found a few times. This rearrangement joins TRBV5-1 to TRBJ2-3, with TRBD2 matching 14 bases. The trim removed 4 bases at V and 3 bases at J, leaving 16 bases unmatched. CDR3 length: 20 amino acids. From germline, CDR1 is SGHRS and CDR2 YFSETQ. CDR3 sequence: CASSEPGLAGVWGITDTQYF. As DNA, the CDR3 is TGCGCCAGCAGCGAGCCGGGACTAGCGGGAGTGTGGGGGATTACAGATACGCAGTATTTT. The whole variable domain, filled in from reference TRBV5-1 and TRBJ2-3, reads KAGVTQTPRYLIKTRGQQVTLSCSPISGHRSVSWYQQTPGQGLQFLFEYFSETQRNKGNFPGRFSGRQFSNSRSEMNVSTLELGDSALYLCASSEPGLAGVWGITDTQYFGPGTRLTVL.

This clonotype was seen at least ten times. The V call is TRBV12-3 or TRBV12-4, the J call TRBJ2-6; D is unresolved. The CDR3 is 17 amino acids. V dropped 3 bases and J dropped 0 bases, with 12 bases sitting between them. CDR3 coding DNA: TGTGCCAGCAGTTTTGATCGGCTGGGCTCTGGGGCCAACGTCCTGACTTTC. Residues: CASSFDRLGSGANVLTF.

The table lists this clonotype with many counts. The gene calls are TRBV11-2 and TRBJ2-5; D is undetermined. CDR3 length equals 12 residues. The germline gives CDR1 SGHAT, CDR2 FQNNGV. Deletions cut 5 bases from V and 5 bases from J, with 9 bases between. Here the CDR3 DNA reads TGTGCCAGCAGCCACGATGCGGAGACCCAGTACTTC. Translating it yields CASSHDAETQYF.

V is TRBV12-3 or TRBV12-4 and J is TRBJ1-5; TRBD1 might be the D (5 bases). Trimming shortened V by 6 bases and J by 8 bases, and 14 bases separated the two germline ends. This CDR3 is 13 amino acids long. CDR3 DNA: TGTGCCAGCAGCGCGAGGGGAAAGGAGCCCCAGCATTTT. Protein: CASSARGKEPQHF.

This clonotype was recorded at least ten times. CDR3: CASSETRVGQPQHF. DNA of the CDR3: TGTGCCAGCAGTGAAACGAGGGTAGGTCAGCCCCAGCATTTT. The chain has TRBV2 and TRBJ1-5, with D hard to call. This CDR3 contains 14 residues. Per germline, CDR1 SNHLY and CDR2 FYNNEI. Trimming took off 2 bases at V and 6 bases at J, with 11 bases between the two ends.

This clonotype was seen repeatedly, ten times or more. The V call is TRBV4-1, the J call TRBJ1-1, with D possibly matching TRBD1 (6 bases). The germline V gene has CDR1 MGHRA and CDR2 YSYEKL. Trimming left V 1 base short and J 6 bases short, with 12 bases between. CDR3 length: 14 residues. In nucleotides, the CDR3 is TGCGCCAGCAGCCAAGTCAGGGGAGTCGCTGAAGCTTTCTTT. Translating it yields CASSQVRGVAEAFF.

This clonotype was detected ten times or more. The CDR3: CASSGSVEAKNIQYF. The CDR3 nucleotides read TGTGCCAGCAGTGGCTCCGTTGAAGCCAAAAACATTCAGTACTTC. The chain recombines TRBV6-1 with TRBJ2-4; no firm D call. CDR3 size: 15 residues. V was pared by 4 bases and J by 0 bases, with 10 bases between. Germline assignment: CDR1 MNHNS and CDR2 SASEGT.